Shown below are 5 T cell receptor beta chains from a single sample sequenced in a study of blood T cell repertoires in COVID-19. Some clones are missing from TCRdb's copy, which holds only in-frame ones; the method was immunoSEQ multiplex PCR. The sample lists 90,000 to 110,000 clones; roughly 83% were seen once. Sequencing was carried out using peripheral blood. The receptors originated from a woman aged 55-75 years with acute or convalescent COVID-19.

The chain links TRBV6-6 to TRBJ1-1; TRBD1 agrees at 9 bases. The CDR3 is 15 residues long. The V gene end was trimmed by 5 bases and the J gene end by 1 base; junction bases not matched to a gene: 5. CDR1 is MNHNY, CDR2 SVGAGI, per germline (reference sequence). CDR3 bases: TGTGCCAGCAGTAACAGGGGGCTGGAGAACACTGAAGCTTTCTTT. It is translated as CASSNRGLENTEAFF.

This rearrangement joins TRBV28 to TRBJ1-1; a possible D gene is TRBD1 (6 bases). The V end lost 3 bases, the J end lost 1 base, and 9 bases lay between the germline ends. Germline assignment: CDR1 MDHEN and CDR2 SYDVKM. The CDR3 consists of 14 residues. This CDR3 reads CASSFRGGNTEAFF. The CDR3 nucleotides are TGTGCCAGCAGTTTTAGGGGGGGGAACACTGAAGCTTTCTTT.

The chain has TRBV30 and TRBJ2-7, with D maybe TRBD1 (9 bases). The CDR3 has 18 amino acids. V lost 2 bases and J 4 bases, leaving 27 bases between the germline ends. The germline gives CDR1 GTSNPN, CDR2 SVGIG (reference sequence). The CDR3 reads CAWSLLPPGQGLGYEQYF. CDR3 DNA sequence: TGTGCCTGGAGTTTACTACCTCCGGGACAGGGACTAGGGTACGAGCAGTACTTC.

This clone was seen just once. The chain has TRBV27 and TRBJ2-5; D is ambiguous. Trimming left V 7 bases short and J 5 bases short, with 11 bases between. The CDR3 sequence is 12 residues long. Germline CDR1 and CDR2: MNHEY and SMNVEV (reference sequence). The DNA for the CDR3 is TGTGCCAGCATTCCACCCCAGGAGACCCAGTACTTC. This codes for CASIPPQETQYF.

This clone has a single count. The chain recombines TRBV6-6 with TRBJ2-1; perhaps TRBD2 as D (6 bases). Germline V gene sequence: CDR1 MNHNY, CDR2 SVGAGI (reference sequence). This CDR3 is 17 amino acids long. Trimming took 5 bases from V and 1 from J, leaving 18 bases between them. The CDR3 nucleotides read TGTGCCAGCAGTCCCGGGCCACGCGGGGAATCCTACAATGAGCAGTTCTTC. The encoded protein is CASSPGPRGESYNEQFF.